This T cell receptor beta chain came from a study of blood T cell repertoires in COVID-19. Study background: COVID-19 samples from acute and convalescent phases originated in the United States, Italy and Spain.

In regard to this clone: Other nucleotide sequences in the sample specify the same CDR3.

The authors' processing: By means of reference gene primer amplification, nucleated cell counts were estimated. This table comes from immunoSEQ multiplex PCR, and its TCRdb copy is limited to in-frame clones, with some not included. V and J calls and clone size are copied from that table; D and trimming were computed from the DNA. The table includes under 250,000 clones, more than 75% detected once. The CDR3 spans 11 residues. CDR1 is LGHDT and CDR2 is YNNKEL in the germline V gene (reference sequence). V gave up 3 bases and J gave up 10 bases, with 7 bases separating them. The receptor was derived from a woman aged 60 to 75 who had recovered from COVID-19. The rearrangement links TRBV3-1 (or the pseudogene TRBV3-2) to TRBJ2-1, with D uncertain. Material: peripheral blood. The CDR3 region is CASSHQFEQFF. CDR3 nucleotide sequence: TGTGCCAGCAGCCATCAGTTCGAGCAGTTCTTC.